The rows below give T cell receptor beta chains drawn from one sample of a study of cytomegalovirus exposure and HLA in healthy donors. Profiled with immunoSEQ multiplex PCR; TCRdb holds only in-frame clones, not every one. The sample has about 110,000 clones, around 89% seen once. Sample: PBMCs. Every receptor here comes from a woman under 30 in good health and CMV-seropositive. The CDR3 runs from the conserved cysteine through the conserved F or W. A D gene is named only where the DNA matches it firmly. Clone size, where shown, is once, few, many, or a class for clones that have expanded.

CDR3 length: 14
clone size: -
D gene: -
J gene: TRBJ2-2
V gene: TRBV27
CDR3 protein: CASSLQGHGGELFF
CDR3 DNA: TGTGCCAGCAGTTTACAGGGACACGGCGGGGAGCTGTTTTTT

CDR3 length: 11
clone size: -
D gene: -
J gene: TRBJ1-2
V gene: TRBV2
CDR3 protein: CASSWAQGYTF
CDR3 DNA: TGTGCCAGCAGTTGGGCTCAGGGCTACACCTTC

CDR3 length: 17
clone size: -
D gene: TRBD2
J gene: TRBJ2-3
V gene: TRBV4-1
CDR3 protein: CASSHPSGGVSTDTQYF
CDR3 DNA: TGCGCCAGCAGCCACCCTAGCGGGGGAGTTAGCACAGATACGCAGTATTTT

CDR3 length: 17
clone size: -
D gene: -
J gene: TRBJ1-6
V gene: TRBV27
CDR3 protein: CASSLSIVPQGRNPLHF
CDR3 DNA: TGTGCCAGCAGTTTATCGATCGTTCCACAGGGCCGCAATCCCCTCCACTTT

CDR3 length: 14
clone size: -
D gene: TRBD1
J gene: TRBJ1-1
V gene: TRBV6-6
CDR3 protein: CASKPRQGDTEAFF
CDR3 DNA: TGTGCCAGCAAGCCCCGACAGGGCGACACTGAAGCTTTCTTT

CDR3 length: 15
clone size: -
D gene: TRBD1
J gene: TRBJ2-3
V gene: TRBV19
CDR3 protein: CASSLRDRVSDTQYF
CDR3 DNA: TGTGCCAGTAGTCTCCGGGACAGGGTTTCAGATACGCAGTATTTT

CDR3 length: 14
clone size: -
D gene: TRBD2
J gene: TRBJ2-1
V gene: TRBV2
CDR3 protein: CASTLTSVRNEQFF
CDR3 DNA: TGTGCCAGCACGCTGACTAGCGTCCGCAATGAGCAGTTCTTC

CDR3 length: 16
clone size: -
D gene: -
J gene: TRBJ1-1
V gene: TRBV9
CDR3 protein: CASSLRTTAGDTEAFF
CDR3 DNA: TGTGCCAGCAGCCTGAGGACGACGGCGGGGGACACTGAAGCTTTCTTT

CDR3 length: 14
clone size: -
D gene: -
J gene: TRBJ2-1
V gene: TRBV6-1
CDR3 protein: CASSAGVAYNEQFF
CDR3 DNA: TGTGCCAGCAGTGCAGGGGTCGCCTACAATGAGCAGTTCTTC

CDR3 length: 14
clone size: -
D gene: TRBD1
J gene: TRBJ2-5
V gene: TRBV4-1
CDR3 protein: CASSQARGLQTQYF
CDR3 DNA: TGCGCCAGCAGCCAAGCCAGGGGGCTACAGACCCAGTACTTC

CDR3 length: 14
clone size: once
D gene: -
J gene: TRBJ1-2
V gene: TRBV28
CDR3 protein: CASSLGSTNYGYTF
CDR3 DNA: TGTGCCAGCAGTTTGGGGAGTACTAACTATGGCTACACCTTC

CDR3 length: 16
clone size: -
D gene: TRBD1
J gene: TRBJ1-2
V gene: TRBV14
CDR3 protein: CASSQRGTGGRYGYTF
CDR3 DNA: TGTGCCAGCAGCCAAAGAGGGACAGGGGGACGGTATGGCTACACCTTC

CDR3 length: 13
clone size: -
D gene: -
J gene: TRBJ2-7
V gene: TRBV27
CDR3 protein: CASSLGRAYEQYF
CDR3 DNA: TGTGCCAGCAGTTTAGGGAGAGCCTACGAGCAGTACTTC

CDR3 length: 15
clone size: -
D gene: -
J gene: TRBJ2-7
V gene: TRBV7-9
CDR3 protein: CASSIGAGVGYEQYF
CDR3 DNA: TGTGCCAGCAGCATCGGGGCAGGGGTTGGCTACGAGCAGTACTTC

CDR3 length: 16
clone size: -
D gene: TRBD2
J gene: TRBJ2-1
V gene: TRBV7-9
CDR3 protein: CASSGVSGGPDNEQFF
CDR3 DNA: TGTGCCAGCAGCGGGGTTAGCGGGGGTCCCGACAATGAGCAGTTCTTC

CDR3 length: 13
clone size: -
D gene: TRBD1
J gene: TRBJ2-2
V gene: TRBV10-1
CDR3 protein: CASGTGVAGELFF
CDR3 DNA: TGCGCCAGCGGGACAGGGGTGGCCGGGGAGCTGTTTTTT

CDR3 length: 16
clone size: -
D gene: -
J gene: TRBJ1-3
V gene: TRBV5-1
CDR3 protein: CASSLAGQSSGNTIYF
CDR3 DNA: TGCGCCAGCAGCTTGGCTGGACAAAGCTCTGGAAACACCATATATTTT

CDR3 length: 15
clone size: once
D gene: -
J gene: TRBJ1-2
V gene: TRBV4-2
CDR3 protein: CASSQAGWGEKGYTF
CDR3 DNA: TGTGCCAGCAGCCAAGCAGGGTGGGGGGAGAAGGGCTACACCTTC

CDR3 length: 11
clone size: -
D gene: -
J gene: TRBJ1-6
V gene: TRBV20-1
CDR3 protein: CSATRGSPLHF
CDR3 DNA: TGCAGTGCTACTCGCGGGTCACCCCTCCACTTT

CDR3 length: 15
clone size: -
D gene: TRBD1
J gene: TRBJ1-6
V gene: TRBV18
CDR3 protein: CASSSGTGGRSPLHF
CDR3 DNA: TGTGCCAGCTCATCGGGGACAGGGGGAAGGTCACCCCTCCACTTT

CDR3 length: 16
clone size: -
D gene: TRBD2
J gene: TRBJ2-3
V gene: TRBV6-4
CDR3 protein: CASSDSSSGSTDTQYF
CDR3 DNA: TGTGCCAGCAGTGACTCGAGTAGCGGGAGCACAGATACGCAGTATTTT

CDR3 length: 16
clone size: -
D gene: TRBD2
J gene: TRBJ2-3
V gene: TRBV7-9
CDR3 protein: CASSPKGLAGSDTQYF
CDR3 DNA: TGTGCCAGCAGCCCCAAGGGACTAGCGGGGTCAGATACGCAGTATTTT

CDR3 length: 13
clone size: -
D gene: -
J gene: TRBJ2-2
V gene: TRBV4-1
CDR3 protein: CASSARGSGELFF
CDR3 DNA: TGCGCCAGCAGCGCCAGGGGTTCGGGGGAGCTGTTTTTT

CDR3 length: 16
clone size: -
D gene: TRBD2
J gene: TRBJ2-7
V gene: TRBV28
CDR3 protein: CASRPTGGIGTYEQYF
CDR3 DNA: TGTGCCAGCAGGCCGACCGGGGGGATCGGTACCTACGAGCAGTACTTC

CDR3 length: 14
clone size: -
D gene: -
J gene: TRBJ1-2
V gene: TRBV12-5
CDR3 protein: CASGSHTQAGGYTF
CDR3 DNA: TGTGCTAGTGGTTCCCATACCCAGGCAGGGGGCTACACCTTC

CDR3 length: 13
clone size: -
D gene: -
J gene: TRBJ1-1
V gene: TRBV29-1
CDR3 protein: CSVEGGLNTEAFF
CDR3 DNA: TGCAGCGTTGAAGGGGGCCTGAACACTGAAGCTTTCTTT

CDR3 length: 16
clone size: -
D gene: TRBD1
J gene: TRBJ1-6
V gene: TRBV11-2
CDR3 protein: CASSLVTGGYNSPLHF
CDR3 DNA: TGTGCCAGCAGCTTAGTTACAGGGGGCTATAATTCACCCCTCCACTTT

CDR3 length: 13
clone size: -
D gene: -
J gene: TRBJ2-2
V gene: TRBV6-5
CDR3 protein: CASSYLSPEGLFF
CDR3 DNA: TGTGCCAGCAGTTACCTTAGCCCTGAGGGTCTGTTTTTT

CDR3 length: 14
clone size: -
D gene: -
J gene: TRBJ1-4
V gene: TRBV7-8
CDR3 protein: CASSLWGESEKLFF
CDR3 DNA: TGTGCCAGCAGCTTATGGGGGGAGAGTGAAAAACTGTTTTTT

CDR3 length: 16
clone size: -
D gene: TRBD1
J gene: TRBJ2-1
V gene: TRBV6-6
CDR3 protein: CASSYPPGGADNEQFF
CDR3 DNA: TGTGCCAGCAGTTACCCCCCAGGGGGCGCTGACAATGAGCAGTTCTTC

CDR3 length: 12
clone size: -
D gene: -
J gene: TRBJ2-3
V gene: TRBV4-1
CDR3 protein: CASSQDRDTQYF
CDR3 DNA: TGCGCCAGCAGCCAAGATCGGGATACGCAGTATTTT

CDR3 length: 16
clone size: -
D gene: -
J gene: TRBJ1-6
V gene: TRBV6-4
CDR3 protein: CARVRPKKSYNSPLHF
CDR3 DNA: TGTGCCAGAGTGCGGCCCAAAAAGTCCTATAATTCACCCCTCCACTTT

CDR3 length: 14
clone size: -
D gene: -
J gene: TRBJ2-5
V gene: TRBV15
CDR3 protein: CATSRASLQETQYF
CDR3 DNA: TGTGCCACCAGCAGAGCGTCCCTCCAAGAGACCCAGTACTTC

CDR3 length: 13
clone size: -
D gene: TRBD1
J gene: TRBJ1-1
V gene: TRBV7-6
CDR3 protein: CASSPGTEAEAFF
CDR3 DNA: TGTGCCAGCAGCCCCGGGACAGAAGCCGAAGCTTTCTTT

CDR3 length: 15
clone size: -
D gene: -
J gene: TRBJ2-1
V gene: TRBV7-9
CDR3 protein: CASSTIGPSYNEQFF
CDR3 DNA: TGTGCCAGCAGCACAATTGGGCCCTCCTACAATGAGCAGTTCTTC

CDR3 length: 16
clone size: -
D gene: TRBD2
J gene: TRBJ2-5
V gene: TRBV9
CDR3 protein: CASSDTFGLAGETQYF
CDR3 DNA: TGTGCCAGCAGCGACACATTTGGACTAGCGGGGGAGACCCAGTACTTC

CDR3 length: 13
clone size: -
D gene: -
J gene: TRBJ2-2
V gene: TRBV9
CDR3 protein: CASSVGGIGELFF
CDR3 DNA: TGTGCCAGCAGCGTAGGCGGGATCGGGGAGCTGTTTTTT

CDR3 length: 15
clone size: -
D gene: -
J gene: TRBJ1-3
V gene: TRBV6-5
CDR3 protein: CASSSPGGAGNTIYF
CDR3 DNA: TGTGCCAGCAGTTCCCCCGGGGGAGCTGGAAACACCATATATTTT

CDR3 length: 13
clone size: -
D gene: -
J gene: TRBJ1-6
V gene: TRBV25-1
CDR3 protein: CASRQGRWSPLHF
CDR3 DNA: TGTGCCAGCAGACAGGGTAGGTGGTCACCCCTCCACTTT

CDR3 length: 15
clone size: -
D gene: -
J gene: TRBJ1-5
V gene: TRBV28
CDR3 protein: CASSLLADFNQPQHF
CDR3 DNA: TGTGCCAGCAGTTTATTGGCAGACTTCAACCAGCCCCAGCATTTT

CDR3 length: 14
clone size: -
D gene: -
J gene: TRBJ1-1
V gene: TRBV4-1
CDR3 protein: CASSQGQFYTEAFF
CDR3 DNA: TGCGCCAGCAGCCAAGGGCAGTTTTACACTGAAGCTTTCTTT

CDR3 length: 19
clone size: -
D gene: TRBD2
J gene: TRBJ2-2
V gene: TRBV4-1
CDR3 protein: CASSQDRPSGDPNTGELFF
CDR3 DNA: TGCGCCAGCAGCCAAGATAGGCCTAGCGGCGATCCGAACACCGGGGAGCTGTTTTTT

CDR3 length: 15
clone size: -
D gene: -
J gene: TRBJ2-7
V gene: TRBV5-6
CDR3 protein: CASSLGGGGFYEQYF
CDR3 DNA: TGTGCCAGCAGCTTGGGAGGTGGGGGGTTCTACGAGCAGTACTTC

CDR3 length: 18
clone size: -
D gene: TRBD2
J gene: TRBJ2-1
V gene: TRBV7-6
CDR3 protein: CASSLGVGLVIDGDEQFF
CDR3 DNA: TGTGCCAGCAGCTTAGGCGTCGGACTAGTAATCGACGGCGATGAGCAGTTCTTC